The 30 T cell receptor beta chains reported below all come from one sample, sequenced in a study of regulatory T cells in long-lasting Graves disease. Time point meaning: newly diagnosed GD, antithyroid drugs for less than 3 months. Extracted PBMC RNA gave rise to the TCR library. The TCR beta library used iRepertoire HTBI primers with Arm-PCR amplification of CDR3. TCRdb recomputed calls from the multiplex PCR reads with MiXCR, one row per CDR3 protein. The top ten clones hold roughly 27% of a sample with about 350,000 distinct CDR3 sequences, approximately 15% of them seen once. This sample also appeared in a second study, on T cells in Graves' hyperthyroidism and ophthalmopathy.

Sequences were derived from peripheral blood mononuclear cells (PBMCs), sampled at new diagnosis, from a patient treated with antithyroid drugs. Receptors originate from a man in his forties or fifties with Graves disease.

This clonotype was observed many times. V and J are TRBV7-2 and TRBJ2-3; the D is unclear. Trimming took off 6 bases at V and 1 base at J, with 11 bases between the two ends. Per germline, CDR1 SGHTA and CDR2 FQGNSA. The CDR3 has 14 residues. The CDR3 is CASSLRARTDTQYF. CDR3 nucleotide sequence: TGTGCCAGCAGTCTCCGAGCTCGCACAGATACGCAGTATTTT.

CDR3 sequence (DNA): TGTGCCAGTAGTCGAACCATATGGACATTTCGCTCCTACAATGAGCAGTTCTTC. It yields the protein CASSRTIWTFRSYNEQFF. The J gene is TRBJ2-1, the V gene TRBV19; perhaps TRBD1 as D (5 bases). The V end lost 5 bases, the J end lost 0 bases, and 20 bases lay between the germline ends. Germline CDR1 LNHDA, CDR2 SQIVND (reference sequence). The CDR3 runs to 18 residues.

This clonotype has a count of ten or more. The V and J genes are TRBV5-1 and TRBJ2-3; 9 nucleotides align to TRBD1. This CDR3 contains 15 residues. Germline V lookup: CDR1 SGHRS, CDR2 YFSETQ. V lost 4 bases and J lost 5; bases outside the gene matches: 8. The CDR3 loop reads CASSPGTGWKDTQYF. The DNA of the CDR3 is TGCGCCAGCAGCCCTGGGACAGGGTGGAAAGATACGCAGTATTTT. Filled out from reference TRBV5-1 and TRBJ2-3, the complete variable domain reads KAGVTQTPRYLIKTRGQQVTLSCSPISGHRSVSWYQQTPGQGLQFLFEYFSETQRNKGNFPGRFSGRQFSNSRSEMNVSTLELGDSALYLCASSPGTGWKDTQYFGPGTRLTVL.

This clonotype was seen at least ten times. The CDR3 loop is CASTIGGGAAGELFF. The CDR3 DNA reads TGTGCCAGCACTATCGGAGGGGGGGCCGCCGGGGAGCTGTTTTTT. V and J are TRBV28 and TRBJ2-2; TRBD2 is a possible D gene (7 bases). The CDR3 is made up of 15 amino acids. With 7 bases removed from V and 6 bases from J, the gap between germline ends came to 18 bases. Germline V lookup: CDR1 MDHEN, CDR2 SYDVKM.

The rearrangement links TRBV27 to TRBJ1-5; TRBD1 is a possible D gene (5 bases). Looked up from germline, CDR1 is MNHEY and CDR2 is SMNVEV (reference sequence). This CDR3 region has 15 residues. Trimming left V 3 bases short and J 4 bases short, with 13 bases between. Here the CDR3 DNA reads TGTGCCAGCAGTTTCTCCAGGGAGGGGAATCAGCCCCAGCATTTT. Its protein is CASSFSREGNQPQHF.

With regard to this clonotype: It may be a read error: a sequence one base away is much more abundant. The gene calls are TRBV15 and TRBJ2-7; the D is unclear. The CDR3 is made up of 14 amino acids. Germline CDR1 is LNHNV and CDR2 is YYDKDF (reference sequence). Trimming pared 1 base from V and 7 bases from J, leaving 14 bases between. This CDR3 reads CATSRGHSYNEQYF. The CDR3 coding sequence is TGTGCCACCAGCAGAGGACACTCCTACAATGAGCAGTACTTC.

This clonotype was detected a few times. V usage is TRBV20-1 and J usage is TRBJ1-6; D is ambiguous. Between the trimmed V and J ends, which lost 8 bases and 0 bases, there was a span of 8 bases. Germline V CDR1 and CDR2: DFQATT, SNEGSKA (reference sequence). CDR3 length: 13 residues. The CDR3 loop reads CSFKSSYNSPLHF. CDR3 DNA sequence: TGCAGTTTTAAAAGCTCCTATAATTCACCCCTCCACTTT.

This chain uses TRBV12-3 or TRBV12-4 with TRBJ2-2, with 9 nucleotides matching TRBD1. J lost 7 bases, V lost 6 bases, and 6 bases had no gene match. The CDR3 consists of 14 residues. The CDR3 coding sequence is TGTGCCAGCAGCGACAGGGGGGTGGGCGGGGAGCTGTTTTTT. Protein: CASSDRGVGGELFF.

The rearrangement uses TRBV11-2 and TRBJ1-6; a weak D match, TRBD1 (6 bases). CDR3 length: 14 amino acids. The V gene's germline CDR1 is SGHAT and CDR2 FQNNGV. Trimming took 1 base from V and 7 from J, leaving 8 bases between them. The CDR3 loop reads CASSLVQGNSPLHF. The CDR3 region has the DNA TGTGCCAGCAGCTTAGTACAGGGAAATTCACCCCTCCACTTT.

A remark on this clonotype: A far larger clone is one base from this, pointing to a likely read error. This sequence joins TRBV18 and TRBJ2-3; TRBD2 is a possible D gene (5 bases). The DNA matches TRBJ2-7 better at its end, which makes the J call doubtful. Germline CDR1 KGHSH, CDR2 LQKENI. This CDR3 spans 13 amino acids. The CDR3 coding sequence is TGTGCCAGCTCACCGTCATCGGGGTACAAGCAGTACTTC. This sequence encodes CASSPSSGYKQYF.

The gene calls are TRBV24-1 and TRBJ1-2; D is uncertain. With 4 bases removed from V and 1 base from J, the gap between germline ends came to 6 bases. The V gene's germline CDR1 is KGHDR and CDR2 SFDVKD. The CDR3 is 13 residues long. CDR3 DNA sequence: TGTGCCACCAGTGACACGTATAACTATGGCTACACCTTC. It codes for CATSDTYNYGYTF.

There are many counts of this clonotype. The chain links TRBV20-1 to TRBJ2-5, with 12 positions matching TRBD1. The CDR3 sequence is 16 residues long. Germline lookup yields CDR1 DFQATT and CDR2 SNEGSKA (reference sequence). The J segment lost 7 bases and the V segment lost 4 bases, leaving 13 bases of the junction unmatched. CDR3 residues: CSAKGAGTGGRGTQYF. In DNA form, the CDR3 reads TGCAGTGCTAAAGGAGCCGGGACAGGGGGCCGGGGGACCCAGTACTTC.

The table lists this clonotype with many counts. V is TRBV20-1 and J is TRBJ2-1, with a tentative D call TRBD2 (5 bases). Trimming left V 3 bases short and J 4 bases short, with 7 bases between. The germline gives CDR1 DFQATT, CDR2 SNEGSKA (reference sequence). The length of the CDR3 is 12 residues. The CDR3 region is CSASREYNEQFF. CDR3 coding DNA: TGCAGTGCTAGTCGGGAATACAATGAGCAGTTCTTC.

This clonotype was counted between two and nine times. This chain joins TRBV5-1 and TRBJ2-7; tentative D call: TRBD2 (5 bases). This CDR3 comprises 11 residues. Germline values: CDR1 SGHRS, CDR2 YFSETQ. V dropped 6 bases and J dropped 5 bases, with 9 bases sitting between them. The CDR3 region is CASTGMHEQYF. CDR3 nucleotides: TGCGCCAGCACGGGGATGCACGAGCAGTACTTC.

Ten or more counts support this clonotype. CDR3 DNA: TGTGCCAGCTCACCCTCGGGCGTCTTATCGGGCACTGAAGCTTTCTTT. Translation: CASSPSGVLSGTEAFF. V usage is TRBV18 and J usage is TRBJ1-1, with D uncertain. The CDR3 is 16 residues long. V lost 3 bases, J lost 4 bases, and 18 bases lay in between. Germline V lookup: CDR1 KGHSH, CDR2 LQKENI.

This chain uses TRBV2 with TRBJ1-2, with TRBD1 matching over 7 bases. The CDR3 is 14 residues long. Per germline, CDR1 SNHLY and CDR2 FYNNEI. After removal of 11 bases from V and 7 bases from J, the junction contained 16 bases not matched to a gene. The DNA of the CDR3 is TGTGCCGGGGTGTTAGAAGGGGGCACGGGTGGCTACACCTTC. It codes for CAGVLEGGTGGYTF.

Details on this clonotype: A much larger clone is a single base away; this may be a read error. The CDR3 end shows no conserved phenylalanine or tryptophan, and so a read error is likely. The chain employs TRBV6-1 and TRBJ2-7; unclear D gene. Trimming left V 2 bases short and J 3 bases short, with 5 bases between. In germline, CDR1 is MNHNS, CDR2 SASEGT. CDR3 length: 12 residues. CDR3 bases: TGTGCCAGCAGTGAATCCGACTACGAGCAGTACCTC. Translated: CASSESDYEQYL.

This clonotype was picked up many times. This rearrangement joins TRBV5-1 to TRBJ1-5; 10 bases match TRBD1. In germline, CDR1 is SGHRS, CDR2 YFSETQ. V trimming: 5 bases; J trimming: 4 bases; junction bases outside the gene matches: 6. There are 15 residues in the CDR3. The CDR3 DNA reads TGCGCCAGCAGACTGGGACAGGGGAGGAATCAGCCCCAGCATTTT. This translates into CASRLGQGRNQPQHF. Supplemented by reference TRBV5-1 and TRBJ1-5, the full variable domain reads KAGVTQTPRYLIKTRGQQVTLSCSPISGHRSVSWYQQTPGQGLQFLFEYFSETQRNKGNFPGRFSGRQFSNSRSEMNVSTLELGDSALYLCASRLGQGRNQPQHFGDGTRLSIL.

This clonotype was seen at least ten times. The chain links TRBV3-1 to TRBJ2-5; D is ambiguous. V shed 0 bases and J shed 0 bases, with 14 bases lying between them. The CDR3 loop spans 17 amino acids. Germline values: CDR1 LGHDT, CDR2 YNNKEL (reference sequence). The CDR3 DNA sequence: TGTGCCAGCAGCCAAGATGGAGTAGCCAAGTACCAAGAGACCCAGTACTTC. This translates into CASSQDGVAKYQETQYF.

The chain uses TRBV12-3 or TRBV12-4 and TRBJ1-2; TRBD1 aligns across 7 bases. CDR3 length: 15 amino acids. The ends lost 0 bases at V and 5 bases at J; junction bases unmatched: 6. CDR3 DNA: TGTGCCAGCAGTTTAGCGCCCGGGACAGCTTATGGCTACACCTTC. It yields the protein CASSLAPGTAYGYTF.

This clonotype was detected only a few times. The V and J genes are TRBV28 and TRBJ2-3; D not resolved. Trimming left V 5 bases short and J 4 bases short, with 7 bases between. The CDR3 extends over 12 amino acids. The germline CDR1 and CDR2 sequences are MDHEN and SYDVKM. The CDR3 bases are TGTGCCAGCAGTCGGACCGCAGATACGCAGTATTTT. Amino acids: CASSRTADTQYF. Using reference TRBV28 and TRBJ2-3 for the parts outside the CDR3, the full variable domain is DVKVTQSSRYLVKRTGEKVFLECVQDMDHENMFWYRQDPGLGLRLIYFSYDVKMKEKGDIPEGYSVSREKKERFSLILESASTNQTSMYLCASSRTADTQYFGPGTRLTVL.

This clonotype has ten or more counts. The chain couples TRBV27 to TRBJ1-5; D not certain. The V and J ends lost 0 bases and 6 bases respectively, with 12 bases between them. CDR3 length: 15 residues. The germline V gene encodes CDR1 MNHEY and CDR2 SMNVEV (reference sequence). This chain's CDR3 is CASSLSSGLGQPQHF. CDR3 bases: TGTGCCAGCAGTTTATCGTCCGGGTTGGGTCAGCCCCAGCATTTT.

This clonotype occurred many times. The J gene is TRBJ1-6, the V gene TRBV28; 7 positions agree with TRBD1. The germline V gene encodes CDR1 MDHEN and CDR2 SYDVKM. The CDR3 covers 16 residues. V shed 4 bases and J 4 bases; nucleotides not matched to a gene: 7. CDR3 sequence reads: CASSSSETGYNSPLHF. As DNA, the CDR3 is TGTGCCAGCAGTTCCTCCGAGACAGGGTATAATTCACCCCTCCACTTT.

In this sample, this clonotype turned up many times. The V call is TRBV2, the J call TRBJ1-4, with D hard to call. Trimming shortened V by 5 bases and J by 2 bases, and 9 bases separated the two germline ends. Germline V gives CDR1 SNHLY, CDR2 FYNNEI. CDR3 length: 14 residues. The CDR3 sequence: CASSIQRTNEKLFF. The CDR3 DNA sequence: TGTGCCAGCAGTATACAGCGGACTAATGAAAAACTGTTTTTT.

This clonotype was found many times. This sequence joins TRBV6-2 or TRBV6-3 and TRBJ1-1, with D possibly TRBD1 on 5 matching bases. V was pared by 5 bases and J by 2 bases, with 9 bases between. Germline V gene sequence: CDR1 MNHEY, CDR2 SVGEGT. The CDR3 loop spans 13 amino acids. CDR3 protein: CASSGTVNTEAFF. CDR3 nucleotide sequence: TGTGCCAGCAGTGGGACGGTTAACACTGAAGCTTTCTTT.

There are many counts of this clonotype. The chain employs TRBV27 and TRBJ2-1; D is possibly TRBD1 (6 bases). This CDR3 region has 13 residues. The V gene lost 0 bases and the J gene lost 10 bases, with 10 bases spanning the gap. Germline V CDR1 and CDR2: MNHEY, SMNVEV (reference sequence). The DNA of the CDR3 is TGTGCCAGCAGTTTATCATGGGGGCGCGAGCAGTTCTTC. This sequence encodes CASSLSWGREQFF.

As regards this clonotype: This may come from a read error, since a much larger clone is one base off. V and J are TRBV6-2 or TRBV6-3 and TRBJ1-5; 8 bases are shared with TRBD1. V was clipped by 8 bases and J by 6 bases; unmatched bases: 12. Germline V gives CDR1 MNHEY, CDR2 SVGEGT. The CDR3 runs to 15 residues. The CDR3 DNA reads TGTGCCAGCGGCCCTGACAGGGGAGTCGGTCAGCCCCAGCATTTT. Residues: CASGPDRGVGQPQHF.

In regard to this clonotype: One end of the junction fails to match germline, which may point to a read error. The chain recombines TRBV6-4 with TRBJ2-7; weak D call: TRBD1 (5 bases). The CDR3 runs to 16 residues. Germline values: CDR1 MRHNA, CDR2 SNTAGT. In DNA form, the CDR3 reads TGTGCCAGCAGTTACTCGATAGGGCAGGGTACCGACGAGCAGTACTTC. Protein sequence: CASSYSIGQGTDEQYF.

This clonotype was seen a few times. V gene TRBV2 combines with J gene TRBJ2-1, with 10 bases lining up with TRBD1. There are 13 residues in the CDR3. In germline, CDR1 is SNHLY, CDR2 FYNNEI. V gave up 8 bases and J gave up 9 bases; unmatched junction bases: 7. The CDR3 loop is CASSDRGRGEQFF. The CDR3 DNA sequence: TGTGCCAGCTCCGACAGGGGGCGGGGTGAGCAGTTCTTC. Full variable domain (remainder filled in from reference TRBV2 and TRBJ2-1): EPEVTQTPSHQVTQMGQEVILRCVPISNHLYFYWYRQILGQKVEFLVSFYNNEISEKSEIFDDQFSVERPDGSNFTLKIRSTKLEDSAMYFCASSDRGRGEQFFGPGTRLTVL.

The CDR3 region is CVSYPEAAMNTEAFF. The CDR3 coding sequence is TGTGTCTCCTACCCAGAGGCGGCCATGAACACTGAAGCTTTCTTT. This chain links TRBV6-1 with TRBJ1-1; D gene uncertain. CDR3 length: 15 amino acids. CDR1 is MNHNS and CDR2 is SASEGT in the germline V gene.